The TCR beta chain under discussion was sequenced for a study of lymphopenia after photon versus proton radiotherapy. Study observations and caveats: Post-nadir diversity loss with photons came from oligoclonal expansion, particularly CD8+ Temra cells. Photon-treated patients lost naive T cells and TCR diversity; proton-treated stayed stable. Post-nadir TCR diversity decline inversely tracked overall survival among those who died. Only patients who died were analyzed for survival; proton advantage is unproven.

The assay was immunoSEQ multiplex PCR, and TCRdb's table has in-frame clones only and misses some. Here the sample spans around 18,000 clones, approximately 82% being singletons. In regard to this clone: Its specificity is unknown.

The sequencing used peripheral blood, collected from a patient treated with proton-based radiotherapy. The origin of this receptor is a man between 65 and 85 years old with pancreatic cancer.

Here the CDR3 reads CASSPLGQGAGGYTF. CDR3 DNA sequence: TGCGCCAGCAGCCCGCTTGGGCAGGGGGCCGGTGGCTACACCTTC. The chain carries TRBV5-1 and TRBJ1-2, with 8 bases lining up with TRBD1. Germline CDR1 reads SGHRS; CDR2 reads YFSETQ. The CDR3 covers 15 residues. Trimming removed 4 bases from V and 7 bases from J; junction bases left unmatched: 12.